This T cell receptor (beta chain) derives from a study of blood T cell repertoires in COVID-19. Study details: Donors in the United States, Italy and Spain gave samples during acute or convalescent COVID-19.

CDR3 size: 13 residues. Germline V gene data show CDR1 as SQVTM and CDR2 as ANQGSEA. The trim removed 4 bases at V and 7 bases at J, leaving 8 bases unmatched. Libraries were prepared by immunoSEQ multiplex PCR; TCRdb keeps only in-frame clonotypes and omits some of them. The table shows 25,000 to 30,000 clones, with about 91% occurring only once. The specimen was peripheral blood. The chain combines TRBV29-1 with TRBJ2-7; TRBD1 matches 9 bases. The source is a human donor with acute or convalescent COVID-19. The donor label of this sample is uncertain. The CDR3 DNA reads TGCAGCGTTGGAAGACGGACAGGGGAAGAGCAGTACTTC. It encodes CSVGRRTGEEQYF.